The clone carrying this T cell receptor (beta chain) has more than one count but fewer than ten. What it recognizes is unknown. Authors' data handling: Samples had a median of 95,638 TCRs, ranging roughly 23,224 to 700,000. TCRdb used MiXCR to reprocess the RACE reads, holding one entry per CDR3 protein. Here the V and J calls rest on TCRdb's processing, not on the authors' analysis. The table shows more than 150,000 distinct CDR3 sequences, with about 31% occurring only once. The sample comes from a study of human T cells and chemical hapten exposure. Study overall: Minor pooled library volume differences mainly drove per-sample TCR yield variation.

The germline gives CDR1 MGHRA, CDR2 YSYEKL. The CDR3 is 13 residues long. V gave up 8 bases and J gave up 3 bases, with 11 bases separating them. As to time point: pre-sensitization, week 0. Indicated treatment: therapeutic diphenylcyclopropenone sensitization with weekly scalp DPC. Every patch test was put on after a blood sample was taken. Whole-study results and caveats: Counts of TCRs above 1 in 1000 frequency stayed unchanged with DPC sensitization.

This sample comprised whole blood, obtained in connection with sensitization to the hapten diphenylcyclopropenone (DPC). The source of this sequence is a woman in her 30s with alopecia areata. Some clones in this sample may be carry-over from other donors' samples. V and J are TRBV4-1 and TRBJ2-1; D is possibly TRBD2 (5 bases). The CDR3 is CASSGWGYNEQFF. The CDR3, as DNA: TGCGCCAGCTCGGGGTGGGGCTACAATGAGCAGTTCTTC.